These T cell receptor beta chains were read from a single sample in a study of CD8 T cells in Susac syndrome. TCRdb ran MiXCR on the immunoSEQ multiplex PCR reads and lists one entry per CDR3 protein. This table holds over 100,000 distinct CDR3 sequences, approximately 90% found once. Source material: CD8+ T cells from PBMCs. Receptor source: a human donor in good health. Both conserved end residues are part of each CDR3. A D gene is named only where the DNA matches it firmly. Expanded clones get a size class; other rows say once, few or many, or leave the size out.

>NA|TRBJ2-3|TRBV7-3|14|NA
TGTGCCAGCAGTCCAGGGTCTAGCACAGATACGCAGTATTTT
CASSPGSSTDTQYF
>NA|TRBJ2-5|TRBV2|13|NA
TGTGCCAGCAGGGTGCTAGGGTCGGAGACCCAGTACTTC
CASRVLGSETQYF
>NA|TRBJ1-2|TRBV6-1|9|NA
TGTGCCATCACGGAGGGCTACACCTTC
CAITEGYTF
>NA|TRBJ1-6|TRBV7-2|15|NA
TGTGCCAGCATCGCGGGGCCCTCCTATAATTCACCCCTCCACTTT
CASIAGPSYNSPLHF
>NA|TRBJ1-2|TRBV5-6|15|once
TGTGCCAGCAGCCCCACAGGGCGTACTAACTATGGCTACACCTTC
CASSPTGRTNYGYTF
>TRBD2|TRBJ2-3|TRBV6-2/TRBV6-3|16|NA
TGTGCCAGCAGTCCTCGAGCAGCGGGGGGGCCTAGTACGCAGTATTTT
CASSPRAAGGPSTQYF
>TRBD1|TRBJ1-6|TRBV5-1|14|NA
TGCGCCAGCAGCTTGGGACAGGGGGGCTCACCCCTCCACTTT
CASSLGQGGSPLHF
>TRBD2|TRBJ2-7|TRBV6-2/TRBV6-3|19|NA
TGTGCCAGCAGTTCCTCCGGACTAGCGGACCGAACGGTCCCCTACGAGCAGTACTTC
CASSSSGLADRTVPYEQYF
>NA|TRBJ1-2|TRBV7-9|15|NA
TGTGCCAGCAGCTGGGGGTGGGGGGACCGCTATGGCTACACCTTC
CASSWGWGDRYGYTF
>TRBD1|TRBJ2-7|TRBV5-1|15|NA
TGCGCCAGCAGCGAAGGGACAGCAACAGTCTACGAGCAGTACTTC
CASSEGTATVYEQYF
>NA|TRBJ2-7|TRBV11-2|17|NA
TGTGCCAGCAGCTTAGCTGCAGCCCCGATTCTATCCTACGAGCAGTACTTC
CASSLAAAPILSYEQYF
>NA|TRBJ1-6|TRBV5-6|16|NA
TGTGCCAGCAGCTGGGGGAGATTCAGGTTTGATTCACCCCTCCACTTT
CASSWGRFRFDSPLHF
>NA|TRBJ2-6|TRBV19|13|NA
TGTGCCAGTAGTTTCCAAGGGGCCAACGTCCTGACTTTC
CASSFQGANVLTF
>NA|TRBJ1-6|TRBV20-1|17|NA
TGCAGTGCTAGAGATCAAGGCAGTAGCTCCTATAATTCACCCCTCCACTTT
CSARDQGSSSYNSPLHF
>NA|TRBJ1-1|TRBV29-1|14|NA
TGCAGCGTGAGCCCCCGACAAGCCACCCAAGGGGCTTTCTTT
CSVSPRQATQGAFF
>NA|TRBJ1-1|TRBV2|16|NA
TGTGCCAGCAGTGGTACGCAGGTCCCCCAGGGCACTGAAGCTTTCTTT
CASSGTQVPQGTEAFF
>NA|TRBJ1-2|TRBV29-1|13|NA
TGCAGCGTGGAAGGACACGGGGCCTATGGCTACACCTTC
CSVEGHGAYGYTF
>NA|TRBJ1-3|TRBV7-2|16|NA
TGTGCCAGCAGCTTAGGTCAGGGCATAAGCGGAAACACCATATATTTT
CASSLGQGISGNTIYF
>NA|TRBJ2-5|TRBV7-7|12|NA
TGTGCTAGCAGCTTGAGTGGAGAGACCCAGTACTTC
CASSLSGETQYF
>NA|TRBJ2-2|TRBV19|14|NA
TGTGCCAGTAGTCCCACCCCGAACACCGGGGAGCTGTTTTTT
CASSPTPNTGELFF
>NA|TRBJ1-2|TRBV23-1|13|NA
TGCGCCAGCAGTAAGCGACAGGTATCAGGCTACACCTTC
CASSKRQVSGYTF
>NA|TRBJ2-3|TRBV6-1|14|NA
TGTGCCAGCAGTGAGTACTGGAGCACAGATACGCAGTATTTT
CASSEYWSTDTQYF
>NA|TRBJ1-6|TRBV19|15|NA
TGTGCCAGTAGGGCTCCAGACGGACGGGATTCACCCCTCCACTTT
CASRAPDGRDSPLHF
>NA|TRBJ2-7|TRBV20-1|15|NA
TGCAGTGCTAGAGACGATGGACTTGGGAGTCGGGAGCAGTACTTC
CSARDDGLGSREQYF
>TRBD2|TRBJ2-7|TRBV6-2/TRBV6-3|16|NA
TGTGCCAGCAGTCCAAGACTAGCGGGAGGAGTTTACGAGCAGTACTTC
CASSPRLAGGVYEQYF
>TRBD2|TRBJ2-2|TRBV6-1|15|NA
TGTGCCATCCGTCGAAGCGGGGGGACGACCGGGGAGCTGTTTTTT
CAIRRSGGTTGELFF
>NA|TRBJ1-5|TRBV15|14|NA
TGTGCCACCAGCAGGGGTGGCTTGAATCAGCCCCAGCATTTT
CATSRGGLNQPQHF
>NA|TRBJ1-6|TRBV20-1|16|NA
TGCAGTGCTAGAGACCCGGGAGGCTCCTATAATTCACCCCTCCACTTT
CSARDPGGSYNSPLHF